A selection of T cell receptor beta chains follows, all from one sample in a study of blood T cell repertoires in COVID-19. Only in-frame clones appear in the TCRdb table, and some are missing; sequencing was by immunoSEQ multiplex PCR. The profile shows over 45,000 clones, approximately 90% of them singletons. Sample: peripheral blood. These receptor sequences come from a man in his 70s with acute or convalescent COVID-19. The CDR3 runs from the conserved cysteine through the conserved F or W. D genes are given only for firm matches. Clone size, where shown, is once, few, many, or a class for clones that have expanded.

abundance,len,d_gene,v_gene,j_gene,CDR3nt,CDR3aa
.,14,.,TRBV25-1,TRBJ2-3,TGTGCCAGCAGTGAACAGGGTCGCACAGATACGCAGTATTTT,CASSEQGRTDTQYF
.,13,.,TRBV5-4,TRBJ1-2,TGTGCCAGCAGCTTGTGGGGGGGAGGTGGCTACACCTTC,CASSLWGGGGYTF
.,16,.,TRBV9,TRBJ2-7,TGTGCCAGCAGCGTAGGAGAAGTACTCCACTCCTACGAGCAGTACTTC,CASSVGEVLHSYEQYF
.,15,TRBD1,TRBV6-5,TRBJ1-1,TGTGCCAGCTCCCCCCTCTCAGGGGGGAACACTGAAGCTTTCTTT,CASSPLSGGNTEAFF
.,11,.,TRBV6-5,TRBJ2-5,TGTGCCACCGAGTTTTGGGAGACCCAGTACTTC,CATEFWETQYF
.,16,.,TRBV6-2/TRBV6-3,TRBJ2-4,TGTGCCAGCAGTTACTCGGGTGACAGGGCCAAAAACATTCAGTACTTC,CASSYSGDRAKNIQYF
.,13,.,TRBV7-2,TRBJ1-1,TGTGCCAGCGGGCGAGGGCCAAACACTGAAGCTTTCTTT,CASGRGPNTEAFF
.,22,TRBD2,TRBV15,TRBJ2-1,TGTGCCACCAGCAGAGATCAGCTAGATGCCGGGACTAGCGGGGACCTCTACAATGAGCAGTTCTTC,CATSRDQLDAGTSGDLYNEQFF
.,15,TRBD1,TRBV6-2/TRBV6-3,TRBJ1-1,TGTGCCAGCAGCCCCCCGGGACAGGGGGACGCTGAAGCTTTCTTT,CASSPPGQGDAEAFF
.,16,TRBD1,TRBV18,TRBJ1-2,TGTGCCAGCTCCCCCCAGGGGCCAGGGGGCAGCTATGGCTACACCTTC,CASSPQGPGGSYGYTF
.,20,.,TRBV14,TRBJ1-6,TGTGCCAGCAGCCCCCGGGACTCTAGGTACTCAGCTTCCTATAATTCACCCCTCCACTTT,CASSPRDSRYSASYNSPLHF
.,11,.,TRBV12-3/TRBV12-4,TRBJ1-1,TGTGCCAGCAGTTCTGCAGGGGTGTATTTCTTT,CASSSAGVYFF
.,17,TRBD1,TRBV19,TRBJ2-4,TGTGCCAGTAGTATAACGACAGGGGCTTTAGCCAAAAACATTCAGTACTTC,CASSITTGALAKNIQYF
.,15,.,TRBV27,TRBJ2-1,TGTGCCAGCAGTTTGGCAGGGAACCTTTACAATGAGCAGTTCTTC,CASSLAGNLYNEQFF
.,17,TRBD1,TRBV3-1/TRBV3-2,TRBJ1-1,TGTGCCAGCAGCACCGGGACAGGGGGCGCGAGGAACACTGAAGCTTTCTTT,CASSTGTGGARNTEAFF
.,16,TRBD2,TRBV30,TRBJ2-5,TGTGCCTGGAGTGTAATCGGGGGGACCCACTTAGAGACCCAGTACTTC,CAWSVIGGTHLETQYF
.,13,.,TRBV11-3,TRBJ1-2,TGTGCCAGCAGCTTAACAGGTGGCGTCGGCTACACCTTC,CASSLTGGVGYTF
.,14,.,TRBV5-1,TRBJ2-2,TGCGCCAGTACGGTAGCGGCGAACACCGGGGAGCTGTTTTTT,CASTVAANTGELFF
.,16,.,TRBV7-2,TRBJ1-3,TGTGCCAGCAGCTTAAGGCCCGGCCCTACAGGAGACACCATATATTTT,CASSLRPGPTGDTIYF
.,14,TRBD1,TRBV5-4,TRBJ1-2,TGTGCCAGCAGCACCGGACAGGGAGTGTATGGCTACACCTTC,CASSTGQGVYGYTF
.,14,.,TRBV5-1,TRBJ1-1,TGCGCCAGCTCGCCGGGTCCAACGATACCTGAAGCTTTCTTT,CASSPGPTIPEAFF
.,14,TRBD1,TRBV30,TRBJ1-1,TGTGCCTGGACCGCCAGTAGGACAGGGGGCACAGCTTTCTTT,CAWTASRTGGTAFF
.,15,TRBD1,TRBV27,TRBJ1-6,TGTGCCAGCAGCGACAGGGGGTATACAAGCTCACCCCTCCACTTT,CASSDRGYTSSPLHF
once,14,.,TRBV7-2,TRBJ1-1,TGTGCCAGCAGCTTAGATCGGCGAGGCACTGAAGCTTTCTTT,CASSLDRRGTEAFF
.,20,TRBD1,TRBV18,TRBJ1-5,TGTGCCAGCTCACCCACACGGCTCGGGACAGGTAAAGATAGCAATCAGCCCCAGCATTTT,CASSPTRLGTGKDSNQPQHF
.,16,TRBD1,TRBV11-2,TRBJ1-5,TGTGCCAGCAGCTTTAGGGGGACAGGTCAAAATCAGCCCCAGCATTTT,CASSFRGTGQNQPQHF
.,14,.,TRBV11-2,TRBJ2-7,TGTGCCAGCAGCTTTACAAGTACATCCTACGAGCAGTACTTC,CASSFTSTSYEQYF
.,16,.,TRBV28,TRBJ2-1,TGTGCCAGCAGTTTCGGGGGGCAGGACCCCTACAATGAGCAGTTCTTC,CASSFGGQDPYNEQFF
.,15,.,TRBV11-2,TRBJ2-5,TGTGCCAGCAGCTTAGTTTCAGGATTCCGAGAGACCCAGTACTTC,CASSLVSGFRETQYF
.,15,TRBD1,TRBV5-6,TRBJ2-7,TGTGCCAGCAGCCGCCCGGGACAGGGGACCTACGAGCAGTACTTC,CASSRPGQGTYEQYF
.,14,TRBD1,TRBV6-5,TRBJ1-2,TGTGCCAGCAGACTTGACGGGACAGGGGGCATCTACACCTTC,CASRLDGTGGIYTF
.,15,TRBD1,TRBV27,TRBJ1-3,TGTGCCAGCAGTTGGACAGGGATACCTGGAAACACCATATATTTT,CASSWTGIPGNTIYF
.,13,.,TRBV15,TRBJ1-5,TGTGCCACCAGCAGAGGAGGGGGTCAGCCCCAGCATTTT,CATSRGGGQPQHF
.,16,TRBD1,TRBV28,TRBJ1-1,TGTGCCAGCAGTTCCCCCCGTGAGTCAGGGGGCACTGAAGCTTTCTTT,CASSSPRESGGTEAFF
.,15,.,TRBV7-5,TRBJ2-3,TGTGCCACGCTCTACCGGGTTACTCACACAGATACGCAGTATTTT,CATLYRVTHTDTQYF
.,15,.,TRBV7-6,TRBJ1-4,TGTGCCAGCAGCCCAGCGTCGGGGACTAATGAAAAACTGTTTTTT,CASSPASGTNEKLFF
.,10,TRBD2,TRBV7-2,TRBJ2-1,TGTGCCAAAAGCGGGGTAAAGCAGTTCTTC,CAKSGVKQFF
.,13,.,TRBV28,TRBJ1-5,TGTGCCAGCAGACAGGGATCCAATCAGCCCCAGCATTTT,CASRQGSNQPQHF
once,15,.,TRBV7-3,TRBJ2-1,TGTGCCAGCAGCTTGGAGATAGGCCCACACAATGAGCAGTTCTTC,CASSLEIGPHNEQFF